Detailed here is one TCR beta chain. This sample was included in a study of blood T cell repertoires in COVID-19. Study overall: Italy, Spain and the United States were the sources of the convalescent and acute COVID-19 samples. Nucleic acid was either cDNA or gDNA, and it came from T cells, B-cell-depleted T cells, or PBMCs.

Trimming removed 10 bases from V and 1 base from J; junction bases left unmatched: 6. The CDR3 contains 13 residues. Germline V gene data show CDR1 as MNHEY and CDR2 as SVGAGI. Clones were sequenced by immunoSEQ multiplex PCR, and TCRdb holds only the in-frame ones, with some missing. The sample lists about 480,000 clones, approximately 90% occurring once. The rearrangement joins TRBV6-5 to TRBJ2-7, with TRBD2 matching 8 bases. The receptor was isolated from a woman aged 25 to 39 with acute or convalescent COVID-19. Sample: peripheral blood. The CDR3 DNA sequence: TGTGCCAAGCTCCGCGGGGGGTCCTACGAGCAGTACTTC. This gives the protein CAKLRGGSYEQYF.